This T cell receptor beta chain was sequenced for a study of blood T cell repertoires in COVID-19 (dated by TCRdb to 2020 to 2021). Notes on the research overall: Samples covering the acute and convalescent phases of COVID-19 were provided by collaborators in the United States, Italy and Spain. The material from the prospective study consisted of cDNA or gDNA derived from T cells, B-cell-depleted T cells, or PBMCs. Deeply sampled blood TCRbeta repertoires from subjects exposed to, actively infected with, or recovered from COVID-19 were included in the dataset. The repertoires were released in a freely available public database intended as a resource for research on the immune response to SARS-CoV-2. The samples were drawn from two sources: the first 160 participants of the ongoing ImmuneRACE study, and 1,000 to 1,500 subjects contributed by 6 global collaborators. A de-identified subject ID, COVID-19 status, age in years and sex were almost always included in the sample metadata. HLA class I and class II types, where available, came from metadata supplied by the sample provider rather than from assay-based typing.

TCRbeta CDR3 regions were amplified from genomic DNA using the immunoSEQ Assay, a bias-controlled multiplex PCR. Concerning the study's data processing: The number of nucleated cells in each sample was estimated from the amplification of reference gene primers within the assay. Sequence reads were collapsed and filtered to measure the absolute abundance of every unique TCRbeta CDR3 rearrangement. For each sample, productive Simpson clonality was calculated as the square root of Simpson's diversity index over productive rearrangements. Drawn from immuneACCESS, this table holds only the in-frame rearrangements with V and J called that TCRdb kept. Clones are partly lost; checked studies trace under half to an unresolved V gene and leave the rest unexplained. V, J and clone size were drawn from that table, and D and trimming were deduced from the DNA. The sample table lists roughly 220,000 clones, roughly 86% of them with a count of one. The top ten clonotypes cover 9.5% to 13% of the sample.

In Seattle, one collaborating source enrolled patients while the infection was active and tracked those patients longitudinally over the course of disease. Each collaborating institution followed its own protocols to collect whole blood in K2EDTA tubes. For TCRbeta analysis, collaborators shipped samples as frozen whole blood, isolated PBMCs, or DNA extracted from either of those sample types. What the research found in general, with its limitations: The quantity of clinical and demographic metadata differed by source and by participant and was supplied without curation.

Comment on this clone: Its antigen remains unidentified. No base quality information exists; no much larger clone differs at one position.

The material sequenced was peripheral blood. The clonotype was recovered from a woman aged 45-65 years with COVID-19, enrolled during active disease.

In nucleotide form, the sequence is TGTGCCAGCAGGGAAGCGGGGGAGCAGTACGTC. Its coded protein is CASREAGEQYV. The receptor chain draws on TRBV5-4 and TRBJ2-7, with 7 middle bases fitting TRBD2. The germline V gene encodes CDR1 SGHNT and CDR2 YYREEE (reference sequence). From cysteine to valine, the CDR3 is 11 amino acids long. The only DNA kept is the CDR3, 33 bases in frame from the first base. V has 5 bases trimmed and J has 7 bases trimmed; junction bases matching no gene number 3.